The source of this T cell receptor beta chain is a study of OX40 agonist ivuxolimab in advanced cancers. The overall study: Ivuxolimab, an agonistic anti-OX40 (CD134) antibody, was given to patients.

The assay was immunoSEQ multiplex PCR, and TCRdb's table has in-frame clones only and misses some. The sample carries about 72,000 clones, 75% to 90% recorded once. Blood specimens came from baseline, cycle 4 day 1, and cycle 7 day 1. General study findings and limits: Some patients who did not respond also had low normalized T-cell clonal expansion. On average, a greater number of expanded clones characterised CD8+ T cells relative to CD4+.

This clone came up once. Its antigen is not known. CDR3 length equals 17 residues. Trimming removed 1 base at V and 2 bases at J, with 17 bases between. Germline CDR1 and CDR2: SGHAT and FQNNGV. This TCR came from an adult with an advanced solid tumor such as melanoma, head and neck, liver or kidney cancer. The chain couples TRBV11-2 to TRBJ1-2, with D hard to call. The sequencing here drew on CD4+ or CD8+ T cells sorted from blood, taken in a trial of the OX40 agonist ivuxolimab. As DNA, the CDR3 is TGTGCCAGCAGCTTAGCGGGCGGGTCAGGCCGGAACTATGGCTACACCTTC. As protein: CASSLAGGSGRNYGYTF. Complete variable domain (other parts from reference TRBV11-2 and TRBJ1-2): EAGVAQSPRYKIIEKRQSVAFWCNPISGHATLYWYQQILGQGPKLLIQFQNNGVVDDSQLPKDRFSAERLKGVDSTLKIQPAKLEDSAVYLCASSLAGGSGRNYGYTFGSGTRLTVV.